This T cell receptor (beta chain) emerged from a study of beta chain features in type 1 diabetes. As every portion of the isolated RNA was reverse transcribed, the sequencing read expressed TCRB transcripts. Assay used: immunoSEQ multiplex PCR; TCRdb lists only in-frame clones, some missing. The sample lists hundreds of thousands of clones, 9.6% seen once, with less than 0.035% in the top ten. Trimming at V came to 6 bases and at J to 8 bases, leaving 5 bases not matched to a gene. Germline values: CDR1 MDHEN, CDR2 SYDVKM. The CDR3 contains 14 residues. The TCR sequence derives from a woman aged 18-29 years in good health. The chain couples TRBV28 to TRBJ1-4; the match to TRBD1 covers 11 bases. Sequences were obtained from naive CD4+ T cells from blood. The CDR3: CASSRDRGSEKLFF. CDR3 coding DNA: TGTGCCAGCAGCCGGGACAGGGGGAGCGAAAAACTGTTTTTT.